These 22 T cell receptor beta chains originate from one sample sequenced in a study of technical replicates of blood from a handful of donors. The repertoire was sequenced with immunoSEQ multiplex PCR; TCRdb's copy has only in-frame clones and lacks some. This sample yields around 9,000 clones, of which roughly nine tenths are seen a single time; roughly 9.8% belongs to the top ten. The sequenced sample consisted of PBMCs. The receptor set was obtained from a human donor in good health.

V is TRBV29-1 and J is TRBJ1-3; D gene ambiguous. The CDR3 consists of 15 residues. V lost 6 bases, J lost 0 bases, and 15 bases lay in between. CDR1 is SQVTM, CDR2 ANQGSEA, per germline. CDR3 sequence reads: CSVSSRDASGNTIYF. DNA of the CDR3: TGCAGCGTAAGTAGCCGAGATGCCTCTGGAAACACCATATATTTT.

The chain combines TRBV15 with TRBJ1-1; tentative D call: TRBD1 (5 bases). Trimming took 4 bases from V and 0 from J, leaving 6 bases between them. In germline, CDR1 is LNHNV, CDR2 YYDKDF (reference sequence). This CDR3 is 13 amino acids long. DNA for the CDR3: TGTGCCACCAGCATAGGGGTGAACACTGAAGCTTTCTTT. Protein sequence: CATSIGVNTEAFF.

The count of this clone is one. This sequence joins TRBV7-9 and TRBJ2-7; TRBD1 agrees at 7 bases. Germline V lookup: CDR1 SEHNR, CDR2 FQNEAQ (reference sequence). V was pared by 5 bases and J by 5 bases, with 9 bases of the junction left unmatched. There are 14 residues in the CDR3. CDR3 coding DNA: TGTGCCAGCAGCACACGAAACAGGGGCCACGAGCAGTACTTC. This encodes CASSTRNRGHEQYF.

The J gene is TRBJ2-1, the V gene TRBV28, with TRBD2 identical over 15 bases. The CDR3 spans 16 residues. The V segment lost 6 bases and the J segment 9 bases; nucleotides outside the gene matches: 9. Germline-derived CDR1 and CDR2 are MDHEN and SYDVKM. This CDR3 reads CASSTGTSGRWGEQFF. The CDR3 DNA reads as TGTGCCAGCAGCACGGGGACTAGCGGGAGGTGGGGTGAGCAGTTCTTC.

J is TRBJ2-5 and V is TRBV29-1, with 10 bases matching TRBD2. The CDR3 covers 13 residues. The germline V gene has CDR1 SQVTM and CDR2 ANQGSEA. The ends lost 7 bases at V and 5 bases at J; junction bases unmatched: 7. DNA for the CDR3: TGCAGCGCCGCTAGCGGGAGTGTGGAGACCCAGTACTTC. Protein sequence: CSAASGSVETQYF.

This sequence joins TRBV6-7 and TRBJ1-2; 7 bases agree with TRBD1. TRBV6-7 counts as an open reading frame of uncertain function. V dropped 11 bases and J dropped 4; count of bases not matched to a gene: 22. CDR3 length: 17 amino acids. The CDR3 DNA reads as TGTGCCCAACTCTCTCTGACAGGGCTATATGAGGGCTATGGCTACACCTTC. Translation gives CAQLSLTGLYEGYGYTF.

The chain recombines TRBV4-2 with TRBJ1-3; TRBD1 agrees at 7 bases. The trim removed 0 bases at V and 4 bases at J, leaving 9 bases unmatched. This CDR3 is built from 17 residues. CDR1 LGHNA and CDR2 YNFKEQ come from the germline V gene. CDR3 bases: TGTGCCAGCAGCCAAGATCCGGGGACAGCCAACGGAAACACCATATATTTT. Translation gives CASSQDPGTANGNTIYF.

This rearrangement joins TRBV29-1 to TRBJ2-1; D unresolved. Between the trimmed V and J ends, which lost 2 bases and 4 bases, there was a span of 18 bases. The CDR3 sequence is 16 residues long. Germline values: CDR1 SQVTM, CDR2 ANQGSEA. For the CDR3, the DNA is TGCAGCGTTGAACCCCCTAGAGTCCCCGGGTACAATGAGCAGTTCTTC. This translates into CSVEPPRVPGYNEQFF.

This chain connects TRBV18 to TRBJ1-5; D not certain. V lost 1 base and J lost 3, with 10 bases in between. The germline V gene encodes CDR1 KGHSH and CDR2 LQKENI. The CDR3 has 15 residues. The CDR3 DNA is TGTGCCAGCTCACCACAATCTGGGCTCAATCAGCCCCAGCATTTT. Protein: CASSPQSGLNQPQHF.

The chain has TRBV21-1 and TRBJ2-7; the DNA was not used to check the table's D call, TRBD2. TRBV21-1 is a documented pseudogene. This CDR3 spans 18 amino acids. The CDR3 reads CASSPRSEASGREAEQYF. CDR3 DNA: TGTGCCAGCAGCCCCAGGTCCGAGGCTAGCGGGAGGGAGGCCGAGCAGTACTTC.

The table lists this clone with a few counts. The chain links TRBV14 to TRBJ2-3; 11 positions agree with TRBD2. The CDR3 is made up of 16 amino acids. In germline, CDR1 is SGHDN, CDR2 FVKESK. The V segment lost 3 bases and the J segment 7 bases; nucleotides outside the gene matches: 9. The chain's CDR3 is CASSQGTSGLHNTQYF. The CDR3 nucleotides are TGTGCCAGCAGCCAGGGGACTAGCGGTCTTCATAATACGCAGTATTTT.

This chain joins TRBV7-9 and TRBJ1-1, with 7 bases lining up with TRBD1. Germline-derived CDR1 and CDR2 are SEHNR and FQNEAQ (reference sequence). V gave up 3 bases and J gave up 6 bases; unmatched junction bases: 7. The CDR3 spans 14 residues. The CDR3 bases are TGTGCCAGCAGCTTGCAACAGGGGTGGGCTGAAGCTTTCTTT. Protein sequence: CASSLQQGWAEAFF. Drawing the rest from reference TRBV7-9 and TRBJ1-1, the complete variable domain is DTGVSQNPRHKITKRGQNVTFRCDPISEHNRLYWYRQTLGQGPEFLTYFQNEAQLEKSRLLSDRFSAERPKGSFSTLEIQRTEQGDSAMYLCASSLQQGWAEAFFGQGTRLTVV.

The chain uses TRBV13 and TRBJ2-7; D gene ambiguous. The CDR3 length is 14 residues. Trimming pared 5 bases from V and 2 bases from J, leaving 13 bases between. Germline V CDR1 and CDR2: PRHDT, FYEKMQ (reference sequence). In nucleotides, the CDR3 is TGTGCCAGCAGCCCAACGTCAGAACCCTACGAGCAGTACTTC. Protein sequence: CASSPTSEPYEQYF.

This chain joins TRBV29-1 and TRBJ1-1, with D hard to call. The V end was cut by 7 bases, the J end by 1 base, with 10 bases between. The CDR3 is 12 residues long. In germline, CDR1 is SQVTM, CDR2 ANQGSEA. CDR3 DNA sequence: TGCAGCGCCGTATTCGGGAACACTGAAGCTTTCTTT. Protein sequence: CSAVFGNTEAFF.

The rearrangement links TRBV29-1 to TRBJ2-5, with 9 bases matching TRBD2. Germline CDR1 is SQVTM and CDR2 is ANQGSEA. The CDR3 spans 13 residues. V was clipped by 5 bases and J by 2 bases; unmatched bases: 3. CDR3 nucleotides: TGCAGCGTTAAGGCGGGAGGGCAAGAGACCCAGTACTTC. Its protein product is CSVKAGGQETQYF.

CDR3 nucleotide sequence: TGCGCCAGCTGTCAGGCGCAGCAAGAGACCCAGTACTTC. It codes for CASCQAQQETQYF. The chain uses TRBV5-1 and TRBJ2-5; the D is unclear. With 7 bases removed from V and 2 bases from J, the gap between germline ends came to 12 bases. The CDR3 is made up of 13 amino acids. The germline V gene encodes CDR1 SGHRS and CDR2 YFSETQ.

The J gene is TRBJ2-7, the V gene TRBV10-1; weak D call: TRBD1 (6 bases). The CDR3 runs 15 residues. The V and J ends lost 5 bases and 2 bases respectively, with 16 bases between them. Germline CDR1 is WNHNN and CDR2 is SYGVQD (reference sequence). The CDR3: CASSRQGSSPYEQYF. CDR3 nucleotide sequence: TGCGCCAGCAGTCGCCAGGGGTCCTCTCCCTACGAGCAGTACTTC.

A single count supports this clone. CDR3 residues: CASSLRSGSGDTQYF. As DNA, the CDR3 is TGTGCCAGCAGCTTACGGTCGGGGAGTGGAGATACGCAGTATTTT. The rearrangement links TRBV13 to TRBJ2-3, with D perhaps TRBD2 (5 bases). Germline V gene lookup returns CDR1 PRHDT and CDR2 FYEKMQ (reference sequence). The CDR3 contains 15 residues. Between the trimmed V and J ends, which lost 2 bases and 5 bases, there was a span of 14 bases.

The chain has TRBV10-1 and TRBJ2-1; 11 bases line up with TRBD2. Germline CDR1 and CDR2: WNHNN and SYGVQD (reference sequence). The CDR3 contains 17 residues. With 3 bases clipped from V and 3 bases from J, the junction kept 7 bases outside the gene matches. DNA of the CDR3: TGCGCCAGCAGTGAAGGACCGGGACTAGCGGTCTACAATGAGCAGTTCTTC. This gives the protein CASSEGPGLAVYNEQFF.

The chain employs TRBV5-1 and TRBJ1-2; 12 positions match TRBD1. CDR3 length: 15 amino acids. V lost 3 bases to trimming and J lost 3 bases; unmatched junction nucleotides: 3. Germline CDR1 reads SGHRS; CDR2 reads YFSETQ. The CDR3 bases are TGCGCCAGCAGCTGGGGGACAGGGGGCGACTATGGCTACACCTTC. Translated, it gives CASSWGTGGDYGYTF.

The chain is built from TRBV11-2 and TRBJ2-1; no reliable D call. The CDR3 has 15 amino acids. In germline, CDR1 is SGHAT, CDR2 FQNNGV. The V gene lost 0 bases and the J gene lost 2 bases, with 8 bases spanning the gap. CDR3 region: CASSLDGRPYNEQFF. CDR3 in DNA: TGTGCCAGCAGCTTAGATGGGCGCCCCTACAATGAGCAGTTCTTC.

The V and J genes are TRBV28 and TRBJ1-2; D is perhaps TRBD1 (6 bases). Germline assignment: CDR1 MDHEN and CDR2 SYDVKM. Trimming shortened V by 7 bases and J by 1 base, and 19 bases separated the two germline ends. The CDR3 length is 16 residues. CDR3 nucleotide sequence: TGTGCCAGCAACCTCCCAGGGGCAGATATTAACTATGGCTACACCTTC. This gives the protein CASNLPGADINYGYTF.